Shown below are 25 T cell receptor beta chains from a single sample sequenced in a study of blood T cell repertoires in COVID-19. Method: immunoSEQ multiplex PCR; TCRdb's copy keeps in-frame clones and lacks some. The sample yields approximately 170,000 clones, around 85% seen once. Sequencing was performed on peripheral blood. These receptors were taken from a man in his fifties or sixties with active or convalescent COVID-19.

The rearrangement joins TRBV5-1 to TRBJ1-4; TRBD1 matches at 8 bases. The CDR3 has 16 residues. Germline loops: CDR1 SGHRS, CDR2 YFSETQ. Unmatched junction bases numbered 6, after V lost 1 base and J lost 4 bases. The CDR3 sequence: CASSLSQGAINEKLFF. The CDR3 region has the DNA TGCGCCAGCAGCTTGTCGCAGGGGGCTATTAATGAAAAACTGTTTTTT.

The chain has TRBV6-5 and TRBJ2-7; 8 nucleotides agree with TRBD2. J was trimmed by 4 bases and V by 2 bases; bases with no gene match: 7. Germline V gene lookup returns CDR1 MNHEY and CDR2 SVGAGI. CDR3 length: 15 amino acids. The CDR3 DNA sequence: TGTGCCAGCAGTTACAAGGCGGGAGGTAATTACGAGCAGTACTTC. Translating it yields CASSYKAGGNYEQYF.

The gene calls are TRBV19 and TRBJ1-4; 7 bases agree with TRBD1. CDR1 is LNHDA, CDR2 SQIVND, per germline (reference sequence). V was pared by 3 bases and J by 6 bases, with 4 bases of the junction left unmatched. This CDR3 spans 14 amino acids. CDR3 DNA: TGTGCCAGTAGTATGAGGGGGCAGGATGAAAAACTGTTTTTT. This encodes CASSMRGQDEKLFF.

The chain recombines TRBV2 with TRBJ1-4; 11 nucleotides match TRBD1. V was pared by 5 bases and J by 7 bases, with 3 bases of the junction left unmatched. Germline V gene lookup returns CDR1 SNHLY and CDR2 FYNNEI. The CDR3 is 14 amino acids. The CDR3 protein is CASSRTGGTEKLFF. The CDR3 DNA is TGTGCCAGCAGTAGGACAGGGGGCACTGAAAAACTGTTTTTT.

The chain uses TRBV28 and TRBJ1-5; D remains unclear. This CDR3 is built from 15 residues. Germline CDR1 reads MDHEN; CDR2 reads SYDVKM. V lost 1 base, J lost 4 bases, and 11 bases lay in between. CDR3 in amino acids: CASSLYGRLNQPQHF. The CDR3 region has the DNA TGTGCCAGCAGTTTATATGGCAGGTTAAATCAGCCCCAGCATTTT.

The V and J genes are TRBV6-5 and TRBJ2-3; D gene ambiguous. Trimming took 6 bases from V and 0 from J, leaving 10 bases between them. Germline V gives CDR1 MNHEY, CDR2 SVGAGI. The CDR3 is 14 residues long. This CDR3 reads CASSVVYSTDTQYF. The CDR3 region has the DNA TGTGCCAGCAGCGTAGTTTATAGCACAGATACGCAGTATTTT.

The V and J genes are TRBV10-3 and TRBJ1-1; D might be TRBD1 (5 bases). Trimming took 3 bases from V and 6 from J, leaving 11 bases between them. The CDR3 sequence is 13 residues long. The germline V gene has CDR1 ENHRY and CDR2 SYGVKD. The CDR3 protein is CAISEGVQAEAFF. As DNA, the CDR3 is TGTGCCATCAGTGAAGGGGTTCAGGCTGAAGCTTTCTTT.

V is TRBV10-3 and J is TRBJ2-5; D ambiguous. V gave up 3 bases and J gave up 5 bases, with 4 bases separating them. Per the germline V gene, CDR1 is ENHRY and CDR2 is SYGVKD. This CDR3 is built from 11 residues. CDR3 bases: TGTGCCATCAGTGACGGTGAGACCCAGTACTTC. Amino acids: CAISDGETQYF.

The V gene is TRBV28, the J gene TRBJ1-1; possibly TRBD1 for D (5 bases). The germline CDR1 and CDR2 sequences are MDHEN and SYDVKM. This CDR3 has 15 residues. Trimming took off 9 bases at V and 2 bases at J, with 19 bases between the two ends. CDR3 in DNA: TGTGCCAGTCGAGCCGGGGGAGGTATCAACACTGAAGCTTTCTTT. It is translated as CASRAGGGINTEAFF.

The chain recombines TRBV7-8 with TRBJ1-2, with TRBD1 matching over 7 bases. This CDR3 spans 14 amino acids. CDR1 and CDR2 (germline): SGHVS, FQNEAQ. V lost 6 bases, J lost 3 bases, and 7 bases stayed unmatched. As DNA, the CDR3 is TGTGCCAGCAGACGCGGGGGGACAGACTATGGCTACACCTTC. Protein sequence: CASRRGGTDYGYTF.

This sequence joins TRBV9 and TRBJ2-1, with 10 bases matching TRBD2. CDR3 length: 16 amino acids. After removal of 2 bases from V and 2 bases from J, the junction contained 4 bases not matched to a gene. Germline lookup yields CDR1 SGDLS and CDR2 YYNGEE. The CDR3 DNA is TGTGCCAGCAGCGTTAGAGCGGGAGGGCCCTACAATGAGCAGTTCTTC. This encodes CASSVRAGGPYNEQFF.

Here the CDR3 reads CASSYSRQANTEAFF. CDR3 in DNA: TGTGCCAGCAGTTACTCGAGACAGGCGAACACTGAAGCTTTCTTT. The chain uses TRBV6-5 and TRBJ1-1; TRBD1 is a possible D gene (6 bases). V lost 0 bases and J 1 base, leaving 9 bases between the germline ends. The CDR3 sequence is 15 residues long. The V gene's germline CDR1 is MNHEY and CDR2 SVGAGI.

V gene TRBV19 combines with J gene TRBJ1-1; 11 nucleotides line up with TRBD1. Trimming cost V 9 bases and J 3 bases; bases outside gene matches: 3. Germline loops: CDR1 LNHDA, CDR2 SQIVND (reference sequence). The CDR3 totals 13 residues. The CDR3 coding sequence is TGTGCCAGCAGGGGACAGGGGGACACTGAAGCTTTCTTT. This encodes CASRGQGDTEAFF.

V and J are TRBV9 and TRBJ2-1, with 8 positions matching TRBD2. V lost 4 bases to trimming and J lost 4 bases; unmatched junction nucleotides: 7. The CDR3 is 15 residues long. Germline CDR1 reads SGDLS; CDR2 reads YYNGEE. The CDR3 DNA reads TGTGCCAGCAGCTTAAGCGGGAGTTCGTACAATGAGCAGTTCTTC. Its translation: CASSLSGSSYNEQFF.

The CDR3 here is CASTSRGQIRYTF. DNA for the CDR3: TGTGCCAGCACTTCTAGGGGGCAGATCCGGTACACCTTC. V is TRBV2 and J is TRBJ1-2, with TRBD1 identical over 7 bases. In germline, CDR1 is SNHLY, CDR2 FYNNEI. V lost 7 bases, J lost 11 bases, and 13 bases stayed unmatched. The CDR3 contains 13 residues.

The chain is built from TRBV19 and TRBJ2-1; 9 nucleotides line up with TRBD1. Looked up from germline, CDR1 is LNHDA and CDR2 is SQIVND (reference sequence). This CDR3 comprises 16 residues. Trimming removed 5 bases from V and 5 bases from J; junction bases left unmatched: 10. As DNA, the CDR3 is TGTGCCAGTAGTGTAACCGGGACAGGGTTGAACAATGAGCAGTTCTTC. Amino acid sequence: CASSVTGTGLNNEQFF.

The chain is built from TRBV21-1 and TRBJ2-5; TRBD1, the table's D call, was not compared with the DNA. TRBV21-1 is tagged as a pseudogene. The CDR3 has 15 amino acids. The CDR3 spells CASSKQGARQETQYF. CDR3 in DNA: TGTGCCAGCAGCAAACAGGGGGCGAGACAAGAGACCCAGTACTTC.

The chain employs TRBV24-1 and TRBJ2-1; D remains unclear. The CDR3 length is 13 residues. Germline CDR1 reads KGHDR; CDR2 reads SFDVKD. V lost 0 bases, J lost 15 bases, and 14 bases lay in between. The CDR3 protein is CATSDLPGAGLFF. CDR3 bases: TGTGCCACCAGTGATTTGCCCGGAGCCGGTTTGTTCTTC.

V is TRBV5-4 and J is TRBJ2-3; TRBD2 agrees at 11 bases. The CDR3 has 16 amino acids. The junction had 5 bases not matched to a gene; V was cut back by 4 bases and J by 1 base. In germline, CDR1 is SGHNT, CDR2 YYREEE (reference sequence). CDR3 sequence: CASSNIAGGGTDTQYF. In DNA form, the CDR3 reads TGTGCCAGCAGCAACATAGCGGGGGGGGGCACAGATACGCAGTATTTT. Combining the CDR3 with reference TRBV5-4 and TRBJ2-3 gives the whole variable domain ETGVTQSPTHLIKTRGQQVTLRCSSQSGHNTVSWYQQALGQGPQFIFQYYREEENGRGNFPPRFSGLQFPNYSSELNVNALELDDSALYLCASSNIAGGGTDTQYFGPGTRLTVL.

The CDR3 here is CASSIRVAGGAGANVLTF. The CDR3 DNA reads TGTGCCAGTAGTATTCGGGTAGCGGGAGGAGCTGGGGCCAACGTCCTGACTTTC. The rearrangement links TRBV19 to TRBJ2-6, with TRBD2 matching 10 bases. Germline V gene sequence: CDR1 LNHDA, CDR2 SQIVND (reference sequence). This CDR3 spans 18 amino acids. J gave up 2 bases and V 3 bases, and 7 bases lay outside the gene matches.

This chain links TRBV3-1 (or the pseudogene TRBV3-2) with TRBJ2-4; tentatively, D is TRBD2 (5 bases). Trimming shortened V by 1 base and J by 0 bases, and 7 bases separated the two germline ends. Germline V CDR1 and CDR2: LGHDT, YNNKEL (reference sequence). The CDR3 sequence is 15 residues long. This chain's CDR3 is CASSQARVAKNIQYF. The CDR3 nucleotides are TGTGCCAGCAGCCAAGCGCGGGTAGCCAAAAACATTCAGTACTTC.

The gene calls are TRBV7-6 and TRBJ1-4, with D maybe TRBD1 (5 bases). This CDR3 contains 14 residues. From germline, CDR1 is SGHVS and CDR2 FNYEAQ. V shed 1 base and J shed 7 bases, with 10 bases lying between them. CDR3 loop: CASSLGGAFEKLFF. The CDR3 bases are TGTGCCAGCAGCTTAGGTGGGGCGTTTGAAAAACTGTTTTTT.

CDR3 sequence: CASSLARVHTQYF. CDR3 DNA sequence: TGTGCCAGCAGCTTAGCCCGGGTGCATACGCAGTATTTT. The chain has TRBV11-2 and TRBJ2-3, with D uncertain. The CDR3 is made up of 13 amino acids. Germline V lookup: CDR1 SGHAT, CDR2 FQNNGV. V dropped 1 base and J dropped 7 bases, with 9 bases sitting between them.

The DNA for the CDR3 is TGTGCCAGTAGCCGCGGGACAGAGGGCCTCTCCGAGCAGTACTTC. This sequence encodes CASSRGTEGLSEQYF. V gene TRBV19 combines with J gene TRBJ2-7; tentatively, D is TRBD1 (7 bases). This CDR3 has 15 residues. V was cut by 6 bases and J by 6 bases, with 21 bases left in between. Germline CDR1 is LNHDA and CDR2 is SQIVND (reference sequence).

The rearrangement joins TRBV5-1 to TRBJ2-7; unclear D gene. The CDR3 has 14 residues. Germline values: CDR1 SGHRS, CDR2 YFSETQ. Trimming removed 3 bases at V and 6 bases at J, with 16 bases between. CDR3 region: CASSSWATPGEQYF. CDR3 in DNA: TGCGCCAGCAGCTCCTGGGCCACACCCGGCGAGCAGTACTTC. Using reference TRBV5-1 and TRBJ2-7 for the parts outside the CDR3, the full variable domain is KAGVTQTPRYLIKTRGQQVTLSCSPISGHRSVSWYQQTPGQGLQFLFEYFSETQRNKGNFPGRFSGRQFSNSRSEMNVSTLELGDSALYLCASSSWATPGEQYFGPGTRLTVT.